Each of the 7 T cell receptor beta chains below was sequenced from the same sample in a study of blood T cell repertoires in COVID-19. Method: immunoSEQ multiplex PCR; TCRdb's copy keeps in-frame clones and lacks some. The data show 65,000 to 95,000 clones, 78% seen once. The sample was peripheral blood. These receptors all stem from a human donor in a cohort sampled during active COVID-19.

This chain uses TRBV7-9 with TRBJ1-1; 10 nucleotides match TRBD1. CDR1 and CDR2 (germline): SEHNR, FQNEAQ (reference sequence). The V and J ends lost 5 bases and 6 bases, in that order; junction bases with no gene match: 6. The CDR3 sequence is 14 residues long. In DNA, the CDR3 is TGTGCCAGCAGCAAGACAGGGGGCATCTCTGAAGCTTTCTTT. The encoded protein is CASSKTGGISEAFF.

The chain is built from TRBV7-6 and TRBJ1-2; 10 bases are a match to TRBD1. Germline lookup yields CDR1 SGHVS and CDR2 FNYEAQ. This CDR3 has 16 amino acids. Unmatched junction bases numbered 10, after V lost 5 bases and J lost 4 bases. CDR3 nucleotides: TGTGCCAGCAGCCCAAGAGGGACAGGGGTTGCCTATGGCTACACCTTC. It translates to CASSPRGTGVAYGYTF.

The rearrangement joins TRBV5-1 to TRBJ2-3; D uncertain. The germline CDR1 and CDR2 sequences are SGHRS and YFSETQ. This CDR3 has 13 residues. V lost 4 bases and J 1 base, leaving 7 bases between the germline ends. In DNA, the CDR3 is TGCGCCAGCAGCAATACAGGCACAGATACGCAGTATTTT. Protein sequence: CASSNTGTDTQYF.

The J gene is TRBJ1-1, the V gene TRBV4-1; 7 positions agree with TRBD1. CDR3 length equals 15 residues. With V trimmed by 4 bases and J by 0 bases, 5 bases remained unmatched. The V gene's germline CDR1 is MGHRA and CDR2 YSYEKL. The CDR3 DNA follows: TGCGCCAGCAGCCCTCGGGACAGACTGAACACTGAAGCTTTCTTT. It is translated as CASSPRDRLNTEAFF.

The chain carries TRBV14 and TRBJ2-1, with TRBD2 matching 16 bases. With 3 bases clipped from V and 8 bases from J, the junction kept 7 bases outside the gene matches. This CDR3 is built from 17 residues. Germline V gene sequence: CDR1 SGHDN, CDR2 FVKESK. This CDR3 reads CASSQGLAGGPWDEQFF. In DNA form, the CDR3 reads TGTGCCAGCAGCCAGGGACTAGCGGGAGGGCCGTGGGATGAGCAGTTCTTC.

In nucleotides, the CDR3 is TGTGCCAGCAGCTTCAGAGGGGGCGGCTACAATGAGCAGTTCTTC. Translated, it gives CASSFRGGGYNEQFF. The V call is TRBV6-5, the J call TRBJ2-1; 7 positions match TRBD1. J was trimmed by 3 bases and V by 6 bases; bases with no gene match: 8. Germline assignment: CDR1 MNHEY and CDR2 SVGAGI. The CDR3 covers 15 residues.

The rearrangement joins TRBV6-5 to TRBJ1-1; the D gene is possibly TRBD1 (5 bases). The germline V gene has CDR1 MNHEY and CDR2 SVGAGI. The CDR3 runs to 14 residues. V lost 6 bases to trimming and J lost 1 base, with 12 bases between them. CDR3 sequence (DNA): TGTGCCAGCAGCCTTGTGGGGGGGAACACTGAAGCTTTCTTT. It encodes CASSLVGGNTEAFF.